This T cell receptor (beta chain) emerged from a study of T-cell reconstitution after alpha-beta-depleted transplantation in children (dated by TCRdb to about 2016). For context, the study as a whole: Using TCR repertoire profiling, the study quantitatively followed how T-cell immune reconstitution unfolded in children after TCRalphabeta/CD19-depleted allogeneic hematopoietic cell transplantation.

The germline V gene yields SGHTA for CDR1 and FQGNSA for CDR2. Inclusive of the bounding cysteine and phenylalanine, the CDR3 is 15 residues long. Only the CDR3 DNA is retained, 45 bases long and in frame from the first base. V loses 1 base of germline sequence and J loses 4 bases, and the interval between the two ends is 10 bases. A word on this clonotype: This receptor's antigen is unknown. The input lacks base qualities; no much larger clone sits a single base away.

Library generation was performed with PCR. Sequenced using an Illumina HiSeq 2500. Molecular barcoding was employed in the preparation of TCR libraries, with unique molecular identifiers being used to normalize TCRbeta repertoire quantification. TCRdb took the public reads, trimmed them with fastp at Q25, ran MiXCR for clone calling and kept in-frame beta chains. A single entry per CDR3 protein holds the most common genes and DNA from its merged rows. A total of hundreds of thousands of distinct CDR3 sequences appear in this sample, roughly a tenth of them only once. The ten largest clones take up approximately 4.1% of the sample.

The chain employs TRBV7-2 and TRBJ2-2, with the D segment possibly TRBD1 or TRBD2, each aligning over 6 bases. This TCR came from a human donor who donated a stem cell graft to a child with acute myeloid leukemia. The sequenced sample was PBMCs from the stem cell graft donor, obtained from the stem cell graft. CDR3 loop: CASSLVRGPTGELFF. The sequenced DNA: TGTGCCAGCAGCTTAGTTCGGGGGCCCACCGGGGAGCTGTTTTTT.